The next 27 T cell receptor beta chains were all read from a single sample in a study of blood T cell repertoires in COVID-19. This table comes from immunoSEQ multiplex PCR, and its TCRdb copy is limited to in-frame clones, with some not included. The data contain around 250,000 clones, about 89% of them singletons. The sequencing sample was made of peripheral blood. The receptors come from a woman aged 55 to 70 who had recovered from COVID-19.

The rearrangement links TRBV6-4 to TRBJ1-5; no clear D. CDR1 is MRHNA and CDR2 is SNTAGT in the germline V gene. The CDR3 extends over 23 amino acids. Trimming shortened V by 2 bases and J by 0 bases, and 32 bases separated the two germline ends. CDR3 region: CASSDGPSFHPPFIPDSNQPQHF. In nucleotides, the CDR3 is TGTGCCAGCAGTGACGGGCCCTCATTCCATCCTCCATTCATTCCCGATAGCAATCAGCCCCAGCATTTT.

The genes are TRBV5-1 and TRBJ2-5, with 7 bases fitting TRBD2. Germline CDR1 SGHRS, CDR2 YFSETQ. The CDR3 has 15 amino acids. The junction had 4 bases not matched to a gene; V was cut back by 2 bases and J by 0 bases. Written as DNA, the CDR3 is TGCGCCAGCAGCTTTTTGCGGGGGAACCAAGAGACCCAGTACTTC. Its protein product is CASSFLRGNQETQYF.

This clone appeared a single time. The chain couples TRBV9 to TRBJ2-2; perhaps TRBD2 as D (6 bases). The CDR3 consists of 13 residues. V lost 4 bases and J 7 bases, leaving 11 bases between the germline ends. In germline, CDR1 is SGDLS, CDR2 YYNGEE. The CDR3 DNA reads TGTGCCAGCAGCTTATTGACTAGCGGGGAGCTGTTTTTT. Protein sequence: CASSLLTSGELFF.

This clone is a singleton in its sample. This chain links TRBV9 with TRBJ2-5; 7 bases map to TRBD2. This CDR3 is 11 amino acids long. V trimming: 7 bases; J trimming: 3 bases; junction bases outside the gene matches: 0. The V gene's germline CDR1 is SGDLS and CDR2 YYNGEE. CDR3 protein: CASGGEETQYF. CDR3 in DNA: TGTGCCAGCGGGGGGGAAGAGACCCAGTACTTC.

This sequence joins TRBV15 and TRBJ2-5; TRBD2 agrees at 9 bases. The trim removed 3 bases at V and 7 bases at J, leaving 6 bases unmatched. This CDR3 spans 14 amino acids. The germline CDR1 and CDR2 sequences are LNHNV and YYDKDF (reference sequence). DNA for the CDR3: TGTGCCACCAGCAGTCGGACTAGCGAGCTGACCCAGTACTTC. This sequence encodes CATSSRTSELTQYF.

The gene calls are TRBV2 and TRBJ1-5, with a tentative D call TRBD1 (5 bases). Trimming removed 8 bases at V and 9 bases at J, with 17 bases between. Per the germline V gene, CDR1 is SNHLY and CDR2 is FYNNEI. This CDR3 has 13 amino acids. The CDR3 DNA sequence: TGTGCCAGCGGGCAGGGTCCGATGGGGCCCCAGCATTTT. This encodes CASGQGPMGPQHF.

This rearrangement joins TRBV9 to TRBJ1-5, with D perhaps matching TRBD1 (5 bases). The germline V and J ends were trimmed by 0 bases and 7 bases, with 11 bases remaining between them. The CDR3 is 14 amino acids. The germline gives CDR1 SGDLS, CDR2 YYNGEE. The CDR3 DNA follows: TGTGCCAGCAGCGTAGAGGGGTACGGCCAGCCCCAGCATTTT. Translation gives CASSVEGYGQPQHF.

The V call is TRBV11-2, the J call TRBJ1-6, with TRBD1 identical over 9 bases. The germline CDR1 and CDR2 sequences are SGHAT and FQNNGV. Trimming at V came to 8 bases and at J to 7 bases, leaving 3 bases not matched to a gene. The CDR3 loop spans 13 amino acids. CDR3 region: CASRGQGNSPLHF. In nucleotides, the CDR3 is TGTGCCAGCCGAGGACAGGGGAATTCACCCCTCCACTTT.

J is TRBJ2-2 and V is TRBV6-5, with TRBD1 matching 7 bases. With V trimmed by 4 bases and J by 1 base, 6 bases remained unmatched. Per the germline V gene, CDR1 is MNHEY and CDR2 is SVGAGI. This CDR3 is 16 amino acids long. The CDR3 DNA sequence: TGTGCCAGCAGTTCCTACCGACAGGGGAACACCGGGGAGCTGTTTTTT. This encodes CASSSYRQGNTGELFF.

On this clone: In the same sample, other DNA sequences code for this CDR3. The CDR3 region is CASSQSYEQYF. The CDR3 nucleotides read TGTGCCAGCAGCCAGTCTTACGAGCAGTACTTC. This chain connects TRBV3-1 (or the pseudogene TRBV3-2) to TRBJ2-7; D not resolved. Trimming left V 3 bases short and J 4 bases short, with 4 bases between. Germline V gene lookup returns CDR1 LGHDT and CDR2 YNNKEL (reference sequence). This CDR3 is 11 amino acids long.

The chain has TRBV5-4 and TRBJ2-6; 8 positions match TRBD1. Germline V gene lookup returns CDR1 SGHNT and CDR2 YYREEE (reference sequence). The CDR3 has 18 residues. Trimming took 4 bases from V and 1 from J; bases not matched to a gene: 10. The CDR3 DNA follows: TGTGCCAGCAGCATCTACGGGACAGGTGTTTCTGGGGCCAACGTCCTGACTTTC. Residues: CASSIYGTGVSGANVLTF.

This chain links TRBV2 with TRBJ2-3; 9 nucleotides align to TRBD1. The CDR3 runs 12 residues. Germline V CDR1 and CDR2: SNHLY, FYNNEI. The J segment lost 14 bases and the V segment lost 6 bases, leaving 9 bases of the junction unmatched. The CDR3 DNA reads TGTGCCAGCAGGGAACAGGGGGCGAGTTGGTATTTT. Protein: CASREQGASWYF.

The chain links TRBV5-1 to TRBJ1-2; D is perhaps TRBD1 (5 bases). There are 14 residues in the CDR3. Trimming shortened V by 4 bases and J by 7 bases, and 17 bases separated the two germline ends. Germline values: CDR1 SGHRS, CDR2 YFSETQ. The CDR3 spells CASSPSQGPGGYTF. DNA of the CDR3: TGCGCCAGCAGCCCGAGTCAGGGCCCTGGTGGCTACACCTTC.

The gene calls are TRBV7-9 and TRBJ1-2, with D uncertain. The CDR3 is made up of 12 amino acids. The V gene's germline CDR1 is SEHNR and CDR2 FQNEAQ (reference sequence). Between the trimmed V and J ends, which lost 7 bases and 5 bases, there was a span of 11 bases. DNA for the CDR3: TGTGCCAGCACCGGAGGCAGTTATGGCTACACCTTC. It yields the protein CASTGGSYGYTF.

J is TRBJ2-7 and V is TRBV5-4, with 10 bases matching TRBD1. Trimming removed 3 bases from V and 4 bases from J; junction bases left unmatched: 7. Germline V gives CDR1 SGHNT, CDR2 YYREEE (reference sequence). CDR3 size: 15 residues. The CDR3 nucleotides read TGTGCCAGCAGCTCCCTGACAGGGGGCAGTTACGAGCAGTACTTC. Amino acid sequence: CASSSLTGGSYEQYF.

This clone was seen only a few times. The V and J genes are TRBV28 and TRBJ1-5, with 7 bases matching TRBD1. In germline, CDR1 is MDHEN, CDR2 SYDVKM. Trimming removed 2 bases from V and 4 bases from J; junction bases left unmatched: 5. CDR3 length equals 15 residues. The CDR3 sequence is CASSLIGTVNQPQHF. In DNA form, the CDR3 reads TGTGCCAGCAGTTTAATTGGGACAGTAAATCAGCCCCAGCATTTT. The full variable domain, with the rest looked up from reference TRBV28 and TRBJ1-5, is DVKVTQSSRYLVKRTGEKVFLECVQDMDHENMFWYRQDPGLGLRLIYFSYDVKMKEKGDIPEGYSVSREKKERFSLILESASTNQTSMYLCASSLIGTVNQPQHFGDGTRLSIL.

This chain uses TRBV18 with TRBJ2-1; tentative D call: TRBD2 (6 bases). Trimming stripped 8 bases from V and 2 bases from J, with 19 bases between. Germline V gene data show CDR1 as KGHSH and CDR2 as LQKENI. This CDR3 is built from 16 residues. CDR3 bases: TGTGCCAGCAAGATATCCGGCGGGGTGGCCTACAATGAGCAGTTCTTC. It codes for CASKISGGVAYNEQFF.

The chain couples TRBV2 to TRBJ2-5, with TRBD1 identical over 7 bases. The germline CDR1 and CDR2 sequences are SNHLY and FYNNEI. J was trimmed by 5 bases and V by 5 bases; bases with no gene match: 17. The CDR3 length is 17 residues. The CDR3 DNA sequence: TGTGCCAGCAGTTTTTTGCCGGGACAGATCTTGAAGGAGACCCAGTACTTC. Protein sequence: CASSFLPGQILKETQYF.

The chain recombines TRBV9 with TRBJ1-6, with 9 bases identical to TRBD1. The CDR3 contains 15 residues. Losses at the gene ends were 5 bases for V and 7 bases for J; bases not matched to a gene: 7. Germline V gene lookup returns CDR1 SGDLS and CDR2 YYNGEE. CDR3 region: CASRASGTGNSPLHF. CDR3 sequence (DNA): TGTGCCAGCAGAGCCAGCGGGACAGGGAATTCACCCCTCCACTTT.

The chain recombines TRBV28 with TRBJ1-1; D may be TRBD1 (5 bases). Germline CDR1 is MDHEN and CDR2 is SYDVKM. Trimming cost V 6 bases and J 8 bases, with 13 bases left between them. The CDR3 consists of 12 residues. This CDR3 reads CASRSSTAEAFF. CDR3 nucleotide sequence: TGTGCCAGCAGGTCATCGACAGCCGAAGCTTTCTTT.

The chain joins TRBV5-1 to TRBJ2-5; weak D call: TRBD2 (6 bases). V gave up 4 bases and J gave up 5 bases, with 12 bases separating them. CDR1 and CDR2 from the germline V gene are SGHRS and YFSETQ. The CDR3 runs to 13 residues. The CDR3, as DNA: TGCGCCAGCAGCCCGGGGGTTGGGGAGACCCAGTACTTC. As protein: CASSPGVGETQYF.

The chain links TRBV5-1 to TRBJ1-5, with D possibly matching TRBD1 (5 bases). Trimming pared 0 bases from V and 2 bases from J, leaving 9 bases between. CDR1 and CDR2 (germline): SGHRS, YFSETQ. The CDR3 has 15 residues. The CDR3 region is CASSLATGGNQPQHF. The CDR3 DNA reads TGCGCCAGCAGCTTGGCCACGGGGGGCAATCAGCCCCAGCATTTT.

The V gene is TRBV6-2 or TRBV6-3, the J gene TRBJ2-7; D is possibly TRBD1 (5 bases). In germline, CDR1 is MNHEY, CDR2 SVGEGT. The CDR3 consists of 16 residues. The V and J ends lost 4 bases and 0 bases respectively, with 16 bases between them. The DNA for the CDR3 is TGTGCCAGCAGTTCCTGGACACCCGGACGCTCCTACGAGCAGTACTTC. Protein sequence: CASSSWTPGRSYEQYF.

This clone has just a few counts. The chain combines TRBV28 with TRBJ2-5; unclear D gene. CDR1 is MDHEN, CDR2 SYDVKM, per germline. The germline V and J ends were trimmed by 5 bases and 5 bases, with 15 bases remaining between them. This CDR3 is built from 14 residues. The CDR3: CASSSSSARETQYF. The CDR3 bases are TGTGCCAGCAGTAGCTCCTCGGCGCGGGAGACCCAGTACTTC. Supplemented by reference TRBV28 and TRBJ2-5, the full variable domain reads DVKVTQSSRYLVKRTGEKVFLECVQDMDHENMFWYRQDPGLGLRLIYFSYDVKMKEKGDIPEGYSVSREKKERFSLILESASTNQTSMYLCASSSSSARETQYFGPGTRLLVL.

This clone was seen a handful of times. The J gene is TRBJ2-1, the V gene TRBV7-2; D might be TRBD2 (5 bases). V lost 4 bases and J 7 bases, leaving 14 bases between the germline ends. The CDR3 is made up of 14 amino acids. The germline V gene encodes CDR1 SGHTA and CDR2 FQGNSA. CDR3 loop: CASSWISRGNEQFF. The CDR3 DNA sequence: TGTGCCAGCAGCTGGATTAGTCGCGGGAATGAGCAGTTCTTC.

This chain connects TRBV28 to TRBJ1-5; weak D call: TRBD1 (5 bases). V dropped 11 bases and J dropped 3 bases, with 11 bases sitting between them. The CDR3 spans 12 residues. Germline values: CDR1 MDHEN, CDR2 SYDVKM. The CDR3 protein is CAWRQPNQPQHF. The DNA of the CDR3 is TGTGCCTGGCGACAGCCCAATCAGCCCCAGCATTTT.

The genes are TRBV4-1 and TRBJ2-1; tentative D call: TRBD2 (6 bases). This CDR3 contains 22 residues. The ends were cut back, 4 bases at V and 0 bases at J, with 31 bases in the middle. The V gene's germline CDR1 is MGHRA and CDR2 YSYEKL. This CDR3 is CASSRNPTSPTRSVGSYNEQFF. CDR3 sequence (DNA): TGCGCCAGCAGCCGAAACCCGACTAGTCCTACGCGTTCCGTAGGCTCCTACAATGAGCAGTTCTTC.